The 17 T cell receptor beta chains listed next were all sequenced from one sample in a study of cytomegalovirus exposure and HLA in healthy donors. The PCR employed 60 Vbeta primers together with 13 Jbeta primers. Libraries were prepared by immunoSEQ multiplex PCR; TCRdb keeps only in-frame clonotypes and omits some of them. This table has approximately 190,000 clones, around 75% appearing once. The sequencing sample was made of PBMCs. Receptors originate from a man aged 40-50 years in good health and CMV-seropositive.

Concerning this clone: One junction end disagrees with the germline gene, perhaps due to a read error. In nucleotides, the CDR3 is TGTGCCAGCACCTTACGCGGGGGGCAGAACACAGATACGCAGTATTTT. Translating it yields CASTLRGGQNTDTQYF. The chain is built from TRBV7-9 and TRBJ2-3; 8 bases are a match to TRBD2. Per the germline V gene, CDR1 is SEHNR and CDR2 is FQNEAQ (reference sequence). The CDR3 has 16 residues.

The rearrangement joins TRBV7-9 to TRBJ1-6; D possibly corresponds to TRBD1 (5 bases). Per germline, CDR1 SEHNR and CDR2 FQNEAQ (reference sequence). V was pared by 1 base and J by 9 bases, with 13 bases between. The CDR3 has 15 residues. CDR3 in amino acids: CASSLVQQATSPLHF. Here the CDR3 DNA reads TGTGCCAGCAGCTTAGTTCAACAGGCCACTTCACCCCTCCACTTT.

The rearrangement links TRBV6-6 to TRBJ1-1; D call uncertain. This CDR3 comprises 11 residues. The V gene's germline CDR1 is MNHNY and CDR2 SVGAGI (reference sequence). The CDR3, as DNA: TGTGCGACGGGAATGAACACTGAAGCTTTCTTT. Protein product: CATGMNTEAFF.

The genes are TRBV5-4 and TRBJ2-2; 7 bases line up with TRBD2. Germline values: CDR1 SGHNT, CDR2 YYREEE (reference sequence). The CDR3 consists of 14 residues. Trimming removed 4 bases from V and 3 bases from J; junction bases left unmatched: 3. The CDR3 nucleotides are TGTGCCAGCAGCCCCCGGGGGGACACCGGGGAGCTGTTTTTT. Amino acid sequence: CASSPRGDTGELFF.

The rearrangement joins TRBV9 to TRBJ1-1, with D possibly being TRBD1 (5 bases). CDR3 size: 16 residues. Germline CDR1 and CDR2: SGDLS and YYNGEE. The V end lost 1 base, the J end lost 8 bases, and 21 bases lay between the germline ends. The CDR3 DNA sequence: TGTGCCAGCAGCGTAAGCGCTTTGTTCAGGGACTCAGAAGCTTTCTTT. It yields the protein CASSVSALFRDSEAFF.

This clone appeared a single time. The CDR3 sequence is CASSLAAGGAGDGYTF. The CDR3 DNA reads TGCGCCAGCAGCTTGGCAGCTGGCGGGGCGGGCGATGGCTACACCTTC. The chain links TRBV5-1 to TRBJ1-2; weak D call: TRBD1 (5 bases). The CDR3 length is 16 residues. In germline, CDR1 is SGHRS, CDR2 YFSETQ. Deletions cut 0 bases from V and 6 bases from J, with 18 bases between. Combining the CDR3 with reference TRBV5-1 and TRBJ1-2 gives the whole variable domain KAGVTQTPRYLIKTRGQQVTLSCSPISGHRSVSWYQQTPGQGLQFLFEYFSETQRNKGNFPGRFSGRQFSNSRSEMNVSTLELGDSALYLCASSLAAGGAGDGYTFGSGTRLTVV.

V is TRBV9 and J is TRBJ1-3; D is undetermined. Trimming shortened V by 0 bases and J by 8 bases, and 15 bases separated the two germline ends. CDR3 length: 15 residues. The germline V gene encodes CDR1 SGDLS and CDR2 YYNGEE. This CDR3 reads CASSVGRVTRDTIYF. DNA for the CDR3: TGTGCCAGCAGCGTAGGGAGGGTAACGAGGGACACCATATATTTT.

J is TRBJ2-7 and V is TRBV19; perhaps TRBD1 as D (6 bases). The CDR3 is made up of 14 amino acids. The germline V and J ends were trimmed by 1 base and 2 bases, with 9 bases remaining between them. Germline V gives CDR1 LNHDA, CDR2 SQIVND (reference sequence). The CDR3 DNA follows: TGTGCCAGTAGTATAGGCAAGGGGGCCTACGAGCAGTACTTC. This encodes CASSIGKGAYEQYF.

The chain recombines TRBV6-5 with TRBJ2-5; no definite D call. The J call may be incorrect, as the DNA end agrees better with TRBJ2-7. The CDR3 spans 14 residues. Germline V CDR1 and CDR2: MNHEY, SVGAGI. The CDR3 region has the DNA TGTGCCAGCAGTTACAACCGTTTCACCTACGAGCAGTACTTC. It specifies CASSYNRFTYEQYF.

This clone appeared a few times. The chain employs TRBV19 and TRBJ2-7; a possible D gene is TRBD2 (6 bases). Trimming took 3 bases from V and 2 from J, leaving 17 bases between them. Germline CDR1 is LNHDA and CDR2 is SQIVND (reference sequence). The CDR3 spans 16 residues. DNA for the CDR3: TGTGCCAGTAGTATTCTTCCTAGCGCGGATCCCTACGAGCAGTACTTC. It translates to CASSILPSADPYEQYF.

The rearrangement uses TRBV9 and TRBJ1-1; D ambiguous. The CDR3 covers 18 residues. The germline V and J ends were trimmed by 4 bases and 4 bases, with 26 bases remaining between them. The germline V gene has CDR1 SGDLS and CDR2 YYNGEE. DNA of the CDR3: TGTGCCAGCAGCCCGCCGGGGAGGGTCGATATTCGGCGCACTGAAGCTTTCTTT. Its translation: CASSPPGRVDIRRTEAFF.

This clone showed up just once. The chain recombines TRBV9 with TRBJ2-7, with no clear D. Germline V CDR1 and CDR2: SGDLS, YYNGEE. This CDR3 has 13 amino acids. V was clipped by 0 bases and J by 5 bases, with 9 bases between them. The CDR3 nucleotides read TGTGCCAGCAGCGTAGTGCTGGGCGACGAGCAGTACTTC. The encoded protein is CASSVVLGDEQYF.

The genes are TRBV6-5 and TRBJ1-2, with TRBD1 matching 11 bases. The trim removed 5 bases at V and 5 bases at J, leaving 7 bases unmatched. Germline V gene lookup returns CDR1 MNHEY and CDR2 SVGAGI. The CDR3 covers 15 residues. CDR3 sequence (DNA): TGTGCCAGCAGTGCCGGGACAGGGGGAAGGTATGGCTACACCTTC. As protein: CASSAGTGGRYGYTF.

The chain links TRBV4-2 to TRBJ1-4, with D possibly being TRBD1 (5 bases). From germline, CDR1 is LGHNA and CDR2 YNFKEQ. The CDR3 is 15 amino acids. Trimming took off 7 bases at V and 4 bases at J, with 16 bases between the two ends. Written as DNA, the CDR3 is TGTGCCAGCACCGCTTTAGGGGCCGGTAATGAAAAACTGTTTTTT. Translated: CASTALGAGNEKLFF.

This chain uses TRBV6-5 with TRBJ2-3, with TRBD2 matching over 10 bases. The CDR3 sequence is 16 residues long. Trimming cost V 4 bases and J 6 bases; bases outside gene matches: 10. In germline, CDR1 is MNHEY, CDR2 SVGAGI. The CDR3 DNA is TGTGCCAGCAGTTCTTGGCTAGCGGGGGACCGGGATACGCAGTATTTT. Translation: CASSSWLAGDRDTQYF.

There are a few counts of this clone. The chain is built from TRBV2 and TRBJ2-2, with TRBD1 matching 9 bases. Germline V lookup: CDR1 SNHLY, CDR2 FYNNEI. J lost 2 bases, V lost 6 bases, and 7 bases had no gene match. CDR3 length: 16 amino acids. As DNA, the CDR3 is TGTGCCAGCAGAGTTAGGACAGGGGCTAACACCGGGGAGCTGTTTTTT. It is translated as CASRVRTGANTGELFF.

Remarks on this clone: The junction departs from germline at one end; a sequencing error may be responsible. The chain employs TRBV29-1 and TRBJ1-1; maybe TRBD1 (5 bases). The CDR3 extends over 17 amino acids. Germline CDR1 SQVTM, CDR2 ANQGSEA. CDR3 in amino acids: CRVDSDRGPHGNTEAFF. CDR3 coding DNA: TGCAGGGTTGACAGTGATCGCGGGCCACACGGGAACACTGAAGCTTTCTTT.